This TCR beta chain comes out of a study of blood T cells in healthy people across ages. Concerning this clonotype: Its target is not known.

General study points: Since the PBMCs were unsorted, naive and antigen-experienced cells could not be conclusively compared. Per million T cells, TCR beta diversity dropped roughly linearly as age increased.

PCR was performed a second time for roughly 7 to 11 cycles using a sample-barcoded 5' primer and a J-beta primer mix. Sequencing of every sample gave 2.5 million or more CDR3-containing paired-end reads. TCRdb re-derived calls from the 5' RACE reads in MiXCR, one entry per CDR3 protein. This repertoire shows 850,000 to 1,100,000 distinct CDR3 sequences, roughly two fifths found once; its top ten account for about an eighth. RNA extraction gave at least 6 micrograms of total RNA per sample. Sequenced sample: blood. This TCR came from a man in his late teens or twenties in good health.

As DNA, the CDR3 is TGTGCCAGCAGTCCACCCGGGGAAATAGGGTCCCAGCATTTT. It specifies CASSPPGEIGSQHF. The V gene is TRBV28, the J gene TRBJ1-5, with D hard to call. Germline loops: CDR1 MDHEN, CDR2 SYDVKM. Trimming left V 5 bases short and J 11 bases short, with 19 bases between. CDR3 length equals 14 residues.